Listed below are T cell receptor beta chains from one sample, sequenced in a study of CD8+ T cells in alopecia areata. Using immunoSEQ multiplex PCR, the repertoire was profiled, and TCRdb retains in-frame clones only, with some absent. This sample carries 90,000 to 150,000 clones, about 54% of them seen once, and the ten largest clones take under 35%. The sample was CD8+ T cells sorted from blood, taken at week 4, from a patient treated with tofacitinib. Receptors were obtained from a human donor with alopecia areata. The CDR3 runs from the conserved cysteine through the conserved F or W. The D gene is left open where the match is weak. Size is omitted from some rows. Given values are once, few, many or a class for expanded clones.

clone_size: -; d_call: TRBD1; v_call: TRBV28; j_call: TRBJ2-5; cdr3_nt: TGTGCCAGCAGTTTCGGACAGGGACGGACCCAGTACTTC; cdr3_aa: CASSFGQGRTQYF
clone_size: -; d_call: TRBD1; v_call: TRBV7-6; j_call: TRBJ1-1; cdr3_nt: TGTGCCAGCAGCTTAGAGACAGGGGGATCGCGGGGGAACACTGAAGCTTTCTTT; cdr3_aa: CASSLETGGSRGNTEAFF
clone_size: -; d_call: TRBD2; v_call: TRBV30; j_call: TRBJ2-1; cdr3_nt: TGTGCCTGGATTTTAGCGGGGGGGCGTAATGAGCAGTTCTTC; cdr3_aa: CAWILAGGRNEQFF
clone_size: -; d_call: TRBD2; v_call: TRBV9; j_call: TRBJ2-5; cdr3_nt: TGTGCCAGCAGCGCTGGACTAGCGGGGGCCCAAGAGACCCAGTACTTC; cdr3_aa: CASSAGLAGAQETQYF
clone_size: -; d_call: -; v_call: TRBV29-1; j_call: TRBJ2-5; cdr3_nt: TGCAGCGTTGAAGATGGGTCGTTCAAAGAGACCCAGTACTTC; cdr3_aa: CSVEDGSFKETQYF
clone_size: -; d_call: -; v_call: TRBV5-1; j_call: TRBJ1-2; cdr3_nt: TGCGCCAGCGGCCGAAAGGAATCCGAGTTCACGGACGGCTACACCTTC; cdr3_aa: CASGRKESEFTDGYTF
clone_size: -; d_call: TRBD1; v_call: TRBV6-8; j_call: TRBJ1-2; cdr3_nt: TGTGCCAGCACTCCACACCGTGAGACAGGGGTGGTCTATGGCTACACCTTC; cdr3_aa: CASTPHRETGVVYGYTF
clone_size: few; d_call: TRBD1; v_call: TRBV30; j_call: TRBJ1-5; cdr3_nt: TGTGCCTGGCACCCCGGGACAGGGGGCGATCAGCCCCAGCATTTT; cdr3_aa: CAWHPGTGGDQPQHF
clone_size: few; d_call: -; v_call: TRBV30; j_call: TRBJ2-1; cdr3_nt: TGTGCCGGAGAAATATTGAACGAGCAGTTCTTC; cdr3_aa: CAGEILNEQFF
clone_size: few; d_call: -; v_call: TRBV27; j_call: TRBJ1-5; cdr3_nt: TGTGCCAGTGGGAGGGATCAGCCCCAGCATTTT; cdr3_aa: CASGRDQPQHF
clone_size: few; d_call: TRBD1; v_call: TRBV30; j_call: TRBJ1-5; cdr3_nt: TGTGCCTGGAGCGGGACAGGGGGGCGGGAGCCCCAGCATTTT; cdr3_aa: CAWSGTGGREPQHF
clone_size: -; d_call: -; v_call: TRBV15; j_call: TRBJ2-1; cdr3_nt: TGTGCCACCAGCAGGGAGGAACAGGACAATGAGCAGTTCTTC; cdr3_aa: CATSREEQDNEQFF
clone_size: -; d_call: TRBD2; v_call: TRBV9; j_call: TRBJ2-1; cdr3_nt: TGTGCCAGCGGCCTAGCGGGGCCCTACAATGAGCAGTTCTTC; cdr3_aa: CASGLAGPYNEQFF
clone_size: few; d_call: -; v_call: TRBV4-1; j_call: TRBJ2-1; cdr3_nt: TGCGCCAGCAGCCGCCTTGGCAATGAGCAGTTCTTC; cdr3_aa: CASSRLGNEQFF
clone_size: -; d_call: -; v_call: TRBV30; j_call: TRBJ2-7; cdr3_nt: TGTGCCTGGGAGTCCCCCGCCGGCGAGCAGTACTTC; cdr3_aa: CAWESPAGEQYF
clone_size: -; d_call: TRBD2; v_call: TRBV15; j_call: TRBJ2-5; cdr3_nt: TGTGCCACCAGCTCTCCGACGGGGACTAGCGGACAAGAGACCCAGTACTTC; cdr3_aa: CATSSPTGTSGQETQYF
clone_size: few; d_call: -; v_call: TRBV5-4; j_call: TRBJ2-5; cdr3_nt: TGTGCCAGCAGCCCAGTAACGCAGGAGACCCAGTACTTC; cdr3_aa: CASSPVTQETQYF
clone_size: few; d_call: TRBD1; v_call: TRBV29-1; j_call: TRBJ2-7; cdr3_nt: TGCAGCGTTGAAGTTCCGGGACAGGGCCACGAGCAGTACTTC; cdr3_aa: CSVEVPGQGHEQYF
clone_size: few; d_call: -; v_call: TRBV21-1; j_call: TRBJ2-2; cdr3_nt: TGTGCCAGCAGCATCAACAGGCGAATCGTTCCCGAGGACACCGGGGAGCTGTTTTTT; cdr3_aa: CASSINRRIVPEDTGELFF
clone_size: few; d_call: -; v_call: TRBV5-4; j_call: TRBJ1-1; cdr3_nt: TGTGCCAGCAGGAATCCAACAGGGCTGAACACTGAAGCTTTCTTT; cdr3_aa: CASRNPTGLNTEAFF
clone_size: -; d_call: -; v_call: TRBV15; j_call: TRBJ1-1; cdr3_nt: TGTGCCCCTTTGCGGGCTGAAGCTTTCTTT; cdr3_aa: CAPLRAEAFF